Listed below are T cell receptor beta chains from one sample, sequenced in a study of blood T cell repertoires in COVID-19. TCRdb keeps only in-frame clones here, not all; method: immunoSEQ multiplex PCR. The profile shows about 200,000 clones, more than 80% of them singletons. The specimen sequenced was peripheral blood. These receptors came from an elderly woman with acute or convalescent COVID-19. CDR3s include the opening cysteine and the closing phenylalanine or tryptophan. A D gene is named only where the DNA matches it firmly. Expanded clones are given a class, and other clones once, few, many or no size at all.

v_call: TRBV7-6; clone_size: once; j_call: TRBJ2-5; d_call: TRBD1; cdr3_aa: CASSPRGRETQYF; cdr3_nt: TGTGCCAGCAGCCCCAGGGGGCGGGAGACCCAGTACTTC
v_call: TRBV24-1; clone_size: few; j_call: TRBJ2-3; d_call: TRBD1; cdr3_aa: CATSDRDRDRDTQYF; cdr3_nt: TGTGCCACCAGTGATCGGGACAGGGATCGAGATACGCAGTATTTT
v_call: TRBV10-3; clone_size: .; j_call: TRBJ2-7; d_call: .; cdr3_aa: CAISSTGDSAYEQYF; cdr3_nt: TGTGCCATCAGTTCTACGGGGGATTCCGCCTACGAGCAGTACTTC
v_call: TRBV6-4; clone_size: .; j_call: TRBJ2-3; d_call: .; cdr3_aa: CASSATGVGTDTQYF; cdr3_nt: TGTGCCAGCAGTGCAACGGGAGTCGGCACAGATACGCAGTATTTT
v_call: TRBV4-2; clone_size: .; j_call: TRBJ1-4; d_call: TRBD1; cdr3_aa: CASSLGGQKNEKLFF; cdr3_nt: TGTGCCAGCAGCCTGGGGGGACAGAAAAATGAAAAACTGTTTTTT
v_call: TRBV6-2/TRBV6-3; clone_size: .; j_call: TRBJ2-7; d_call: .; cdr3_aa: CASSYSRQGIHEQYF; cdr3_nt: TGTGCCAGCAGTTACTCTCGGCAGGGTATCCACGAGCAGTACTTC
v_call: TRBV4-3; clone_size: .; j_call: TRBJ2-5; d_call: .; cdr3_aa: CASSPTLPAQETQYF; cdr3_nt: TGCGCCAGCAGCCCTACGCTTCCAGCGCAAGAGACCCAGTACTTC
v_call: TRBV28; clone_size: .; j_call: TRBJ1-2; d_call: TRBD1; cdr3_aa: CASSFVQGLYGYTF; cdr3_nt: TGTGCCAGCAGTTTTGTACAGGGGCTCTATGGCTACACCTTC
v_call: TRBV7-3; clone_size: .; j_call: TRBJ1-3; d_call: TRBD1; cdr3_aa: CASSAGQAGNTIYF; cdr3_nt: TGTGCCAGCAGCGCGGGACAGGCAGGAAACACCATATATTTT
v_call: TRBV10-3; clone_size: .; j_call: TRBJ2-7; d_call: TRBD1; cdr3_aa: CAISESAQGYYEQYF; cdr3_nt: TGTGCCATCAGTGAGTCTGCACAGGGGTACTACGAGCAGTACTTC
v_call: TRBV4-3; clone_size: .; j_call: TRBJ1-2; d_call: TRBD1; cdr3_aa: CASSQDQGARVGYTF; cdr3_nt: TGCGCCAGCAGCCAAGATCAGGGGGCTAGGGTCGGCTACACCTTC
v_call: TRBV7-9; clone_size: .; j_call: TRBJ1-2; d_call: .; cdr3_aa: CASSLDGANYGYTF; cdr3_nt: TGTGCCAGCAGCCTCGACGGAGCTAACTATGGCTACACCTTC
v_call: TRBV27; clone_size: .; j_call: TRBJ1-5; d_call: TRBD1; cdr3_aa: CASSAEGRGQSNQPQHF; cdr3_nt: TGTGCCAGCAGTGCCGAGGGCAGGGGGCAAAGCAATCAGCCCCAGCATTTT
v_call: TRBV5-1; clone_size: .; j_call: TRBJ1-2; d_call: TRBD1; cdr3_aa: CASSSGQGLYGYTF; cdr3_nt: TGCGCCAGCAGCTCTGGACAGGGCTTATATGGCTACACCTTC
v_call: TRBV11-2; clone_size: .; j_call: TRBJ2-1; d_call: TRBD2; cdr3_aa: CASSSRLATTNEQFF; cdr3_nt: TGTGCCAGCAGCTCTCGACTAGCTACAACTAATGAGCAGTTCTTC
v_call: TRBV6-5; clone_size: .; j_call: TRBJ1-2; d_call: .; cdr3_aa: CASSYQGTYGYTF; cdr3_nt: TGTGCCAGCAGTTACCAGGGAACTTATGGCTACACCTTC
v_call: TRBV6-6; clone_size: .; j_call: TRBJ1-2; d_call: TRBD1; cdr3_aa: CASSYAETGGDGYTF; cdr3_nt: TGTGCCAGCAGTTACGCGGAGACAGGGGGTGATGGCTACACCTTC
v_call: TRBV29-1; clone_size: .; j_call: TRBJ2-1; d_call: .; cdr3_aa: CSVEVTYNEQFF; cdr3_nt: TGCAGCGTTGAAGTCACCTACAATGAGCAGTTCTTC